This TCR beta chain stems from a study of blood T cell repertoires in COVID-19. On the study more broadly: Acute and convalescent COVID-19 specimens originated in the United States, Italy and Spain.

Assay used: immunoSEQ multiplex PCR; TCRdb lists only in-frame clones, some missing. The table lists around 50,000 clones, more than 75% of them singletons. Remarks on this clone: At one of its ends the junction is not consistent with the germline gene, which may arise from a read error.

Participants reported their clinical history, and cohort assignment relied on those reports. The CDR3 extends over 16 amino acids. Per germline, CDR1 WSHSY and CDR2 SAAADI. The sequenced sample was PBMCs or T cells enriched from blood (not recorded which). This TCR came from a woman aged 45-65 years with acute COVID-19. This sequence joins TRBV10-2 and TRBJ1-4, with 7 bases aligning to TRBD1. In nucleotides, the CDR3 is TGCGCCAGCAGTGAGAGACAGGGAAGCCGTAATGAGAAACTGTTTTTT. It specifies CASSERQGSRNEKLFF.